The clone carrying this TCR beta chain appeared a single time. Its antigen is not identified. The germline V and J ends were trimmed by 1 base and 4 bases, with 14 bases remaining between them. CDR1 is MGHRA and CDR2 is YSYEKL in the germline V gene. The CDR3 covers 16 residues. This entry belongs to a study of shared clonotypes between healthy human individuals. Study-wide points: Shared clonotypes: 4.5% to 6% naive CD4, approximately 3.4% naive CD8, about 2.4% memory CD4, over 0.3% memory CD8.

It was into CD45RA+ naive and CD45RA-negative memory subsets that the CD4+ cells were split. It was 200 to 250 ng DNA, some 30,000 T cell genomes, that sorted-subset replicate PCRs used. Original data processing: ImmunoSEQ output lacked quality scores and full-length reads, limiting matched filtering. TCRdb keeps only in-frame clones here, not all; method: immunoSEQ multiplex PCR. V and J calls and clone size are given by that table; D and trimming were obtained from the DNA. The profile shows about 2.4 million clones, approximately 93% of them singletons. The chain carries TRBV4-1 and TRBJ2-1; no clear D gene. This sequence was found in a man between 18 and 35 years old in good health. Some clones in this sample may be carry-over from other donors' samples. The sequenced material came from naive CD4+ T cells from PBMCs. Subset in this sample: CD45RA+ positively selected. As DNA, the CDR3 is TGCGCCAGCAGCCAAGTAAGCACTTTCCGTTACAATGAGCAGTTCTTC. Translating gives CASSQVSTFRYNEQFF.